The entry below describes one TCR beta chain. Antigen specificity is unknown. Germline V CDR1 and CDR2: SGHVS, FQNEAQ. The CDR3 is 15 amino acids. Trimming shortened V by 6 bases and J by 2 bases, and 13 bases separated the two germline ends. The data originate from a study of OX40 agonist ivuxolimab in advanced cancers. Study as a whole: Prior anti-PD-1, anti-PD-L1 or anti-CTLA-4 therapy was allowed; 30% to 40% had some. General study results and limits: Among the lowest levels of clonal expansion were found in partial responders at 0.1-3.0 mg/kg. The antigen specificity of the peripheral T cells (those that were expanded) was not determined.

Here immunoSEQ multiplex PCR was the method, and the copy in TCRdb shows in-frame clones only, minus some. The sample lists 80,000 to 95,000 clones; approximately 91% were seen once. This receptor was obtained from an adult with an advanced solid tumor such as melanoma, head and neck, liver or kidney cancer. Here the sequenced sample was CD4+ or CD8+ T cells sorted from blood, taken in a trial of the OX40 agonist ivuxolimab. The J gene is TRBJ2-2, the V gene TRBV7-8, with D maybe TRBD1 (5 bases). The CDR3 DNA reads TGTGCCAGCAGGTTCAGGGATCCCAACACCGGGGAGCTGTTTTTT. This translates into CASRFRDPNTGELFF. Full variable domain (rest looked up from reference TRBV7-8 and TRBJ2-2): GAGVSQSPRYKVAKRGQDVALRCDPISGHVSLFWYQQALGQGPEFLTYFQNEAQLDKSGLPSDRFFAERPEGSVSTLKIQRTQQEDSAVYLCASRFRDPNTGELFFGEGSRLTVL.